Following are 29 T cell receptor beta chains from one sample sequenced in a study of blood T cell repertoires in COVID-19. Here immunoSEQ multiplex PCR was the method, and the copy in TCRdb shows in-frame clones only, minus some. The sample lists under 250,000 clones, around 80% seen once, with about 7% in the top ten. The sequenced sample was peripheral blood. The source is a woman in her 70s with acute or convalescent COVID-19.

The chain combines TRBV5-5 with TRBJ2-3; possibly TRBD1 for D (5 bases). The V end was cut by 4 bases, the J end by 3 bases, with 15 bases between. Germline-derived CDR1 and CDR2 are SGHKS and YYEKEE (reference sequence). The length of the CDR3 is 15 residues. CDR3 sequence: CASSPGMRITDTQYF. CDR3 sequence (DNA): TGTGCCAGCAGCCCAGGGATGCGGATAACAGATACGCAGTATTTT.

This sequence joins TRBV10-3 and TRBJ2-2; TRBD1 aligns across 7 bases. Germline V lookup: CDR1 ENHRY, CDR2 SYGVKD. V dropped 7 bases and J dropped 2; count of bases not matched to a gene: 7. CDR3 length: 15 amino acids. In nucleotides, the CDR3 is TGTGCCATCACACCGGGACAGCCTAACACCGGGGAGCTGTTTTTT. Protein sequence: CAITPGQPNTGELFF.

This rearrangement joins TRBV5-1 to TRBJ2-3; 7 positions match TRBD2. Looked up from germline, CDR1 is SGHRS and CDR2 is YFSETQ. The CDR3 contains 16 residues. V gave up 0 bases and J gave up 2 bases; unmatched junction bases: 6. CDR3 residues: CASSLASSGYTDTQYF. The CDR3 nucleotides read TGCGCCAGCAGCTTGGCCTCTAGCGGATACACAGATACGCAGTATTTT.

Only one count was recorded for this clone. The CDR3 spells CASSLGVQGAESHTIYF. CDR3 sequence (DNA): TGCGCCAGCAGCTTGGGGGTACAGGGGGCGGAAAGTCACACCATATATTTT. This chain connects TRBV5-1 to TRBJ1-3; 9 bases are a match to TRBD1. Germline CDR1 SGHRS, CDR2 YFSETQ. The CDR3 runs to 17 residues. The ends lost 0 bases at V and 8 bases at J; junction bases unmatched: 12.

For the CDR3, the DNA is TGTGCCAGCAGCTTCCAGGGGGCGGGTGAGCAGTACTTC. Its translation is CASSFQGAGEQYF. The rearrangement uses TRBV11-2 and TRBJ2-7; TRBD1 agrees at 8 bases. V shed 3 bases, J shed 7 bases, and the junction held 5 bases outside the gene matches. Germline lookup yields CDR1 SGHAT and CDR2 FQNNGV. CDR3 length: 13 amino acids.

The chain links TRBV6-2 or TRBV6-3 to TRBJ2-1; D may be TRBD1 (6 bases). Deletions cut 4 bases from V and 7 bases from J, with 20 bases between. Germline lookup yields CDR1 MNHEY and CDR2 SVGEGT. The CDR3 has 16 amino acids. CDR3 sequence (DNA): TGTGCCAGCAGTTCGAGGCAGGGGATAGGAAATAATGAGCAGTTCTTC. Amino acid sequence: CASSSRQGIGNNEQFF.

This chain links TRBV5-6 with TRBJ2-3; 15 bases line up with TRBD2. V lost 2 bases to trimming and J lost 5 bases; unmatched junction nucleotides: 3. This CDR3 contains 16 residues. CDR1 SGHDT and CDR2 YYEEEE come from the germline V gene. Written as DNA, the CDR3 is TGTGCCAGCAGCTTAGGACTAGCGGGGGGGATAGATACGCAGTATTTT. Translated: CASSLGLAGGIDTQYF.

The CDR3 protein is CASSSGILYEQYF. CDR3 nucleotide sequence: TGTGCCAGCAGCTCCGGGATCCTATACGAGCAGTACTTC. The chain carries TRBV6-6 and TRBJ2-7, with D perhaps matching TRBD2 (5 bases). Deletions cut 6 bases from V and 4 bases from J, with 13 bases between. The germline CDR1 and CDR2 sequences are MNHNY and SVGAGI (reference sequence). There are 13 residues in the CDR3.

The V gene is TRBV7-7, the J gene TRBJ2-5; possibly TRBD2 for D (6 bases). This CDR3 comprises 16 residues. Germline V gives CDR1 SSHAT, CDR2 FNYEAQ (reference sequence). V lost 5 bases and J 5 bases, leaving 21 bases between the germline ends. The CDR3 sequence is CASSLGSWGSEETQYF. CDR3 DNA: TGTGCCAGCAGCCTCGGGAGTTGGGGCAGTGAGGAGACCCAGTACTTC.

This clone was recorded a few times. The rearrangement uses TRBV10-1 and TRBJ1-2, with a possible D match to TRBD1 (6 bases). The CDR3 covers 13 residues. V was trimmed by 6 bases and J by 2 bases, leaving 10 bases between them. The V gene's germline CDR1 is WNHNN and CDR2 SYGVQD (reference sequence). The CDR3 protein is CASRGQTNYGYTF. The CDR3 nucleotides are TGCGCCAGCAGAGGACAGACAAACTATGGCTACACCTTC.

The chain links TRBV11-2 to TRBJ2-7; maybe TRBD1 (6 bases). Trimming pared 5 bases from V and 1 base from J, leaving 12 bases between. The CDR3 spans 14 residues. Germline V gives CDR1 SGHAT, CDR2 FQNNGV. CDR3 in amino acids: CASSPFDRSYEQYF. CDR3 sequence (DNA): TGTGCCAGCAGCCCCTTCGACAGGTCCTACGAGCAGTACTTC. The variable domain in full, completed from reference TRBV11-2 and TRBJ2-7, reads EAGVAQSPRYKIIEKRQSVAFWCNPISGHATLYWYQQILGQGPKLLIQFQNNGVVDDSQLPKDRFSAERLKGVDSTLKIQPAKLEDSAVYLCASSPFDRSYEQYFGPGTRLTVT.

The V call is TRBV11-2, the J call TRBJ1-3, with D unclear. Trimming shortened V by 0 bases and J by 0 bases, and 6 bases separated the two germline ends. Germline values: CDR1 SGHAT, CDR2 FQNNGV. This CDR3 spans 15 amino acids. The CDR3 DNA is TGTGCCAGCAGCTTAGATAGCAGCTCTGGAAACACCATATATTTT. Translated, it gives CASSLDSSSGNTIYF.

The chain combines TRBV3-1 (or the pseudogene TRBV3-2) with TRBJ1-1; no clear D gene. CDR3 length: 13 amino acids. Trimming took 3 bases from V and 6 from J, leaving 11 bases between them. The germline V gene encodes CDR1 LGHDT and CDR2 YNNKEL (reference sequence). CDR3 protein: CASSQGKRAEAFF. The CDR3 DNA reads as TGTGCCAGCAGCCAGGGGAAGAGGGCTGAAGCTTTCTTT.

The J gene is TRBJ2-2, the V gene TRBV6-5; 7 nucleotides line up with TRBD1. This CDR3 has 15 amino acids. Looked up from germline, CDR1 is MNHEY and CDR2 is SVGAGI. The ends lost 0 bases at V and 6 bases at J; junction bases unmatched: 4. In DNA form, the CDR3 reads TGTGCCAGCAGTTACTCGAACAGGGGTGCCGGGGAGCTGTTTTTT. It is translated as CASSYSNRGAGELFF.

The rearrangement joins TRBV7-2 to TRBJ2-5; D gene ambiguous. Trimming removed 4 bases at V and 5 bases at J, with 8 bases between. Germline V CDR1 and CDR2: SGHTA, FQGNSA. This CDR3 contains 12 residues. CDR3 sequence reads: CASSSSEETQYF. DNA of the CDR3: TGTGCCAGCAGCTCCTCGGAGGAGACCCAGTACTTC.

The table lists this clone with a few counts. This chain uses TRBV28 with TRBJ2-3; D gene ambiguous. V lost 5 bases to trimming and J lost 2 bases, with 5 bases between them. The CDR3 is made up of 12 amino acids. Germline V gene sequence: CDR1 MDHEN, CDR2 SYDVKM. The CDR3 coding sequence is TGTGCCAGCAGTACGGTCACAGATACGCAGTATTTT. As protein: CASSTVTDTQYF.

The chain uses TRBV25-1 and TRBJ2-3, with a tentative D call TRBD1 (5 bases). Trimming removed 6 bases at V and 6 bases at J, with 22 bases between. Germline CDR1 MGHDK, CDR2 SYGVNS. CDR3 length: 16 amino acids. The CDR3 region is CASRAGQHGRVDTQYF. Here the CDR3 DNA reads TGTGCCAGCAGGGCCGGACAACACGGCCGGGTGGATACGCAGTATTTT.

The genes are TRBV4-1 and TRBJ2-5; D gene uncertain. This CDR3 region has 12 residues. V was cut by 0 bases and J by 7 bases, with 6 bases left in between. CDR1 is MGHRA, CDR2 YSYEKL, per germline. The CDR3 loop is CASSQDLGTQYF. The CDR3 DNA is TGCGCCAGCAGCCAAGATCTAGGGACCCAGTACTTC.

This clone appeared a single time. One end of the junction does not line up with germline, which may come from a read error. This chain's CDR3 is CASAPIFTGNEQYF. CDR3 nucleotide sequence: TGTGCCAGCGCACCTATATTTACAGGCAACGAGCAGTACTTC. The chain links TRBV18 to TRBJ2-7; tentative D call: TRBD1 (5 bases). Germline V gene data show CDR1 as KGHSH and CDR2 as LQKENI. The length of the CDR3 is 14 residues. The full variable domain, with the rest looked up from reference TRBV18 and TRBJ2-7, is NAGVMQNPRHLVRRRGQEARLRCSPMKGHSHVYWYRQLPEEGLKFMVYLQKENIIDESGMPKERFSAEFPKEGPSILRIQQVVRGDSAAYFCASAPIFTGNEQYFGPGTRLTVT.

The chain links TRBV5-1 to TRBJ1-1, with 7 bases matching TRBD1. This CDR3 has 15 residues. V gave up 4 bases and J gave up 0 bases; unmatched junction bases: 6. Germline V gives CDR1 SGHRS, CDR2 YFSETQ. Here the CDR3 DNA reads TGCGCCAGCAGCCTGACGGGGACAGTGAACACTGAAGCTTTCTTT. Residues: CASSLTGTVNTEAFF.

The V gene is TRBV14, the J gene TRBJ2-2, with 8 bases that match TRBD2. V trimming: 3 bases; J trimming: 5 bases; junction bases outside the gene matches: 5. The CDR3 loop spans 15 amino acids. Germline CDR1 is SGHDN and CDR2 is FVKESK. The CDR3 nucleotides are TGTGCCAGCAGCCAGAGGACTAGCAGAACCGGGGAGCTGTTTTTT. The encoded protein is CASSQRTSRTGELFF. Using reference TRBV14 and TRBJ2-2 for the parts outside the CDR3, the full variable domain is EAGVTQFPSHSVIEKGQTVTLRCDPISGHDNLYWYRRVMGKEIKFLLHFVKESKQDESGMPNNRFLAERTGGTYSTLKVQPAELEDSGVYFCASSQRTSRTGELFFGEGSRLTVL.

This chain joins TRBV18 and TRBJ2-7; TRBD2 is a possible D gene (6 bases). The germline CDR1 and CDR2 sequences are KGHSH and LQKENI. CDR3 length equals 12 residues. Trimming left V 2 bases short and J 7 bases short, with 9 bases between. The CDR3 nucleotides are TGTGCCAGCTCACCAGGGACTCAAGAGCAGTACTTC. Translated: CASSPGTQEQYF.

The V and J genes are TRBV5-8 and TRBJ2-3; D gene unclear. The CDR3 length is 13 residues. V was pared by 4 bases and J by 2 bases, with 8 bases between. Per the germline V gene, CDR1 is SGHTS and CDR2 is YDEGEE. The CDR3 DNA reads as TGTGCCAGCAGCGTGCAGGCCACAGATACGCAGTATTTT. Amino acid sequence: CASSVQATDTQYF.

This clone appeared a few times. The chain joins TRBV6-5 to TRBJ1-2; D perhaps matches TRBD1 (6 bases). CDR1 and CDR2 from the germline V gene are MNHEY and SVGAGI. V gave up 4 bases and J gave up 8 bases, with 14 bases separating them. This CDR3 region has 13 residues. Here the CDR3 DNA reads TGTGCCAGCAGTTCAACAGGGAAGGGGGGCTACACCTTC. Its protein product is CASSSTGKGGYTF.

The sample holds one count of this clone. This chain connects TRBV6-1 to TRBJ2-5; a possible D gene is TRBD2 (6 bases). Deletions cut 2 bases from V and 5 bases from J, with 18 bases between. The CDR3 contains 16 residues. The V gene's germline CDR1 is MNHNS and CDR2 SASEGT. CDR3 DNA: TGTGCCAGCAGTGAACCCCCCGGGCGGGGAGCTGAGACCCAGTACTTC. It translates to CASSEPPGRGAETQYF.

The V gene is TRBV4-1, the J gene TRBJ2-7; maybe TRBD2 (5 bases). Germline CDR1 is MGHRA and CDR2 is YSYEKL. V lost 0 bases and J 2 bases, leaving 8 bases between the germline ends. This CDR3 comprises 14 residues. CDR3 sequence reads: CASSQEEVAYEQYV. CDR3 DNA: TGCGCCAGCAGCCAAGAGGAGGTAGCCTACGAGCAGTACGTC.

This chain joins TRBV7-8 and TRBJ2-1, with 9 positions matching TRBD2. This CDR3 spans 19 amino acids. V dropped 1 base and J dropped 0; count of bases not matched to a gene: 10. Per germline, CDR1 SGHVS and CDR2 FQNEAQ. The CDR3 sequence is CASSLVSRGGTSSYNEQFF. The CDR3 DNA sequence: TGTGCCAGCAGCTTAGTCTCGCGGGGGGGCACTAGCTCCTACAATGAGCAGTTCTTC.

The rearrangement joins TRBV7-2 to TRBJ2-7; 7 bases agree with TRBD1. The CDR3 is 14 residues long. Trimming took 0 bases from V and 6 from J; bases not matched to a gene: 5. Looked up from germline, CDR1 is SGHTA and CDR2 is FQGNSA. The CDR3, as DNA: TGTGCCAGCAGCTTAGCAGGGGGCTTTGCCGAGCAGTACTTC. Translated: CASSLAGGFAEQYF.

The chain links TRBV11-2 to TRBJ2-1, with 9 positions matching TRBD1. Germline V gene lookup returns CDR1 SGHAT and CDR2 FQNNGV. CDR3 size: 17 residues. V shed 6 bases and J 3 bases; nucleotides not matched to a gene: 12. CDR3 coding DNA: TGTGCCAGCAGTCTAACCCCCGGGACAGGGAGCTACAATGAGCAGTTCTTC. Amino acids: CASSLTPGTGSYNEQFF.